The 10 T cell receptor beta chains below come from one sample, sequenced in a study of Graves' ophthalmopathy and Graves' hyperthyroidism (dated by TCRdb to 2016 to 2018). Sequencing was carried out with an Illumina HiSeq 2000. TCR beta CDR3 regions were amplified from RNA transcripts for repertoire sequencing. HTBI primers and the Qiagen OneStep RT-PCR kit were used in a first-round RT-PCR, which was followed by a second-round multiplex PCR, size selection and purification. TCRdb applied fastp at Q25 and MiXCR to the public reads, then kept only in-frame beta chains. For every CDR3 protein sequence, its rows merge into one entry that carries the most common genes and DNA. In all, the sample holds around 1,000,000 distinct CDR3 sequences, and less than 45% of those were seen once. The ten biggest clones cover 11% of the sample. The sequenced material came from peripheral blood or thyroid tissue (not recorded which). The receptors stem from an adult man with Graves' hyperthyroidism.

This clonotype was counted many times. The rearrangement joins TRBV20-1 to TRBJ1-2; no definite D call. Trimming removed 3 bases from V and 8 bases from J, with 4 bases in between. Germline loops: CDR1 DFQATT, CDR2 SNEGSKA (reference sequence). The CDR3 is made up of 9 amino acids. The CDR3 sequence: CSASGGYTF. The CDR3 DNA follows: TGCAGTGCTAGCGGCGGCTACACCTTC.

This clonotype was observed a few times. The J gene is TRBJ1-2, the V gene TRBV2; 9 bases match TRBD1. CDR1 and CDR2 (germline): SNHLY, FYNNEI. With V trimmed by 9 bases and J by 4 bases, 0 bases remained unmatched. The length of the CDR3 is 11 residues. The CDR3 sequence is CARQGAYGYTF. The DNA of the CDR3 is TGTGCCAGACAGGGGGCCTATGGCTACACCTTC.

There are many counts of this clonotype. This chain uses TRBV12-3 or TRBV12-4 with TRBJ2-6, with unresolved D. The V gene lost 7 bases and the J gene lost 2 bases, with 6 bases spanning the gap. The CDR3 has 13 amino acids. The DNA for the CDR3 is TGTGCCAGCAACCTCCCTGGGGCCAACGTCCTGACTTTC. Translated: CASNLPGANVLTF.

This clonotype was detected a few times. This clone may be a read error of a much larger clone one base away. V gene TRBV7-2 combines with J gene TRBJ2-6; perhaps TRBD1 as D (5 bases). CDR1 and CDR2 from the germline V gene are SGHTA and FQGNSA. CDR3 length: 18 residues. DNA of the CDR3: TGTGCCAGCAGCTTATTCGCCAGCCCGAGCTCTGGGGCCAACGTCCTGGCTTTC. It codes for CASSLFASPSSGANVLAF.

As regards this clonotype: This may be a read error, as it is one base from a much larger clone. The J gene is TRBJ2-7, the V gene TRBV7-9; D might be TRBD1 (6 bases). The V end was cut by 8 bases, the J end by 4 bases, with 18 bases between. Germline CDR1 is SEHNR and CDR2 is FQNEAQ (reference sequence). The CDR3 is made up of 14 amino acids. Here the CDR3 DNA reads TGTGCCAGCGGCCAAAGGGACGGGACATACGAGCAGTACTTC. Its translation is CASGQRDGTYEQYF.

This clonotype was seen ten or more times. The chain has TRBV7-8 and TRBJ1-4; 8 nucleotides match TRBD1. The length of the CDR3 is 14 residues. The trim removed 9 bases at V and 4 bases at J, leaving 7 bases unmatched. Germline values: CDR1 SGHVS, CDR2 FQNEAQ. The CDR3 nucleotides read TGTGCCAGTCGACCGGGACAGGTTAATGAAAAACTGTTTTTT. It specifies CASRPGQVNEKLFF.

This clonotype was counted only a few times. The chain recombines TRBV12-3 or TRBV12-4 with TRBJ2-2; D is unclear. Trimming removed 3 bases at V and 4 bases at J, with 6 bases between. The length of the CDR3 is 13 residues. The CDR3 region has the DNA TGTGCCAGCAGTTTCTTTCCCACCGGGGAGCTGTTTTTT. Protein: CASSFFPTGELFF.

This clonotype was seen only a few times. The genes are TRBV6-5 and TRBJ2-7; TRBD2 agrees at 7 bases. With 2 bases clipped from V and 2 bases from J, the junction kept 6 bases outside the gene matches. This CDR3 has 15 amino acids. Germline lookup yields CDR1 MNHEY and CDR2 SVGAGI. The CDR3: CASSYDQREPYEQYF. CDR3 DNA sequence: TGTGCCAGCAGTTACGACCAGCGGGAACCCTACGAGCAGTACTTC.

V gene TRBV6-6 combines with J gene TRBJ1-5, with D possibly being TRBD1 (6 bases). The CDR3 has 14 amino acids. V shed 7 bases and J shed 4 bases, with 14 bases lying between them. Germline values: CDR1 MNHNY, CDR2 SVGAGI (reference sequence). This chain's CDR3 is CASKRGDGNQPQHF. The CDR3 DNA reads TGTGCCAGCAAAAGGGGGGACGGGAATCAGCCCCAGCATTTT.

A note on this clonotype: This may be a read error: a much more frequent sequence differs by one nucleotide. CDR3: CATSRDSPGYSPLHF. In nucleotides, the CDR3 is TGTGCCACCAGTCGGGACAGTCCAGGGTATTCACCCCTCCACTTT. The chain combines TRBV24-1 with TRBJ1-6, with 7 nucleotides matching TRBD1. The CDR3 extends over 15 amino acids. V lost 6 bases to trimming and J lost 8 bases; unmatched junction nucleotides: 9. Germline lookup yields CDR1 KGHDR and CDR2 SFDVKD.